This TCR beta chain was captured by sequencing in a study of human T cells and chemical hapten exposure. Time point given: patch test 1, 2 weeks after DPC sensitization. Specified treatment: therapeutic diphenylcyclopropenone sensitization with weekly scalp DPC. This clonotype was observed a handful of times. V lost 6 bases to trimming and J lost 0 bases, with 8 bases between them. CDR3 length: 13 residues. The germline V gene encodes CDR1 ENHRY and CDR2 SYGVKD. MiXCR, run by TCRdb on the RACE reads, gives a single entry per CDR3 protein. The data show around 300,000 distinct CDR3 sequences, under 9% seen once.

The receptor comes from a woman aged 18 to 35 with alopecia areata. Some clones in this sample may be carry-over from other donors' samples. The sequencing used whole blood, collected in connection with sensitization to the hapten diphenylcyclopropenone (DPC). The V and J genes are TRBV10-3 and TRBJ1-2; possible D gene TRBD1, 5 bases. The CDR3 sequence: CAIRDTTNYGYTF. CDR3 in DNA: TGTGCCATCAGGGACACAACTAACTATGGCTACACCTTC.